This TCR beta chain stems from a study of early stage breast cancer tumors. Study results and caveats: Compared with adjacent normal breast, tumors showed approximately 2.5-fold denser, more clonal T cells.

V shed 6 bases and J 3 bases; nucleotides not matched to a gene: 4. CDR3 length equals 13 residues. Germline V gives CDR1 MNHEY, CDR2 SVGAGI. The method was immunoSEQ multiplex PCR; TCRdb's version includes in-frame clones alone and lacks a portion of them. Among 5,800 or so clones listed, around 79% were seen once. The table lists this clone with a few counts. Antigen specificity is unknown. The chain is built from TRBV6-5 and TRBJ1-2, with TRBD1 identical over 7 bases. The sequence was obtained from a person between 65 and 79 years old with breast cancer. Sequences were obtained from normal breast tissue next to the tumor. Here the CDR3 reads CASRPGTDYGYTF. The CDR3 nucleotides read TGTGCCAGCAGGCCTGGGACAGACTATGGCTACACCTTC.